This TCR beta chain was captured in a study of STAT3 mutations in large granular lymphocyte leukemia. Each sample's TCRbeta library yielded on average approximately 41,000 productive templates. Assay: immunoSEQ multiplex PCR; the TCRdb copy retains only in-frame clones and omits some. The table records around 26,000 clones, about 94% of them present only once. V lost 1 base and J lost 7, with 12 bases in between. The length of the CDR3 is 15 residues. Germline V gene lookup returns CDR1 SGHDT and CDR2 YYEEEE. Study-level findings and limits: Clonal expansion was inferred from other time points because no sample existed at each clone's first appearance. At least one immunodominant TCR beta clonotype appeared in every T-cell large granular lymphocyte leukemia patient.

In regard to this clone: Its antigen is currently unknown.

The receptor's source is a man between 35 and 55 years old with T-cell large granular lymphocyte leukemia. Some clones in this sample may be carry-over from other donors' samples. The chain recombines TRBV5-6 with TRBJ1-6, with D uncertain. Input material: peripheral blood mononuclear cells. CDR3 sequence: CASSLMAQPNSPLHF. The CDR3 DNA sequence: TGTGCCAGCAGCTTGATGGCCCAGCCCAATTCACCCCTCCACTTT.